This T cell receptor beta chain was sequenced for a study of T cell responses to AZD1222 COVID-19 vaccine. Clones were sequenced by immunoSEQ multiplex PCR, and TCRdb holds only the in-frame ones, with some missing. The sample carries roughly 99,000 clones, around nine tenths recorded once. Comments on this clone: Its antigen remains unknown.

Study observations and caveats: Most donors were white British, females outnumbered males, and clonal diversity was possibly underestimated.

The specimen comprised peripheral blood, sampled on day 0 of AZD1222 vaccination. This TCR came from an adult in good health.

The CDR3 loop reads CASSPGQGGSPLHF. CDR3 nucleotide sequence: TGTGCCAGCAGCCCCGGACAGGGCGGTTCACCCCTCCACTTT. The rearrangement joins TRBV5-6 to TRBJ1-6; TRBD1 aligns across 8 bases. The germline V gene has CDR1 SGHDT and CDR2 YYEEEE. V lost 4 bases and J lost 9; bases outside the gene matches: 6. The CDR3 runs to 14 residues. Drawing the rest from reference TRBV5-6 and TRBJ1-6, the complete variable domain is DAGVTQSPTHLIKTRGQQVTLRCSPKSGHDTVSWYQQALGQGPQFIFQYYEEEERQRGNFPDRFSGHQFPNYSSELNVNALLLGDSALYLCASSPGQGGSPLHFGNGTRLTVT.